This TCR beta chain was captured in a study of T-cell reconstitution after alpha-beta-depleted transplantation in children. Comments on this clonotype: Its specificity is unknown.

Unique molecular identifiers were used to barcode this TCRbeta library. TCRdb used MiXCR to reprocess the PCR reads, holding one entry per CDR3 protein. Here the sample spans 700,000 to 850,000 distinct CDR3 sequences, approximately 15% being singletons. Study results and caveats: T cells produced anew were the main source of T-cell counts and diversity one year after transplant. There were reportedly several hundred expanded graft clones from which alpha-beta T cells came about two months after transplant.

CDR1 is SGHDN, CDR2 FVKESK, per germline. The CDR3 is made up of 13 amino acids. The V gene end was trimmed by 6 bases and the J gene end by 4 bases; junction bases not matched to a gene: 2. The sequence was collected from a male patient younger than 18 who had a stem cell transplant for acute lymphoblastic leukemia, so the T cells may come from the graft donor. This chain connects TRBV14 to TRBJ2-1; 8 bases line up with TRBD1. This material consisted of PBMCs, mostly from graft donor cells, taken 360 days after TCRalphabeta/CD19-depleted stem cell transplant. CDR3 residues: CASRDRGYNEQFF. The CDR3, as DNA: TGTGCCAGCAGAGACAGGGGTTACAATGAGCAGTTCTTC.